Listed below are T cell receptor beta chains from one sample, sequenced in a study of human T cells and chemical hapten exposure. A single record per CDR3 protein comes from TCRdb applying MiXCR to the RACE reads. There are approximately 41,000 distinct CDR3 sequences in the sample; 7.6% occur only once, and about 1.2% lies in the top ten. Sequencing was performed on whole blood, taken in connection with sensitization to the hapten diphenylcyclopropenone (DPC). Receptor source: a woman aged 45-59 years with alopecia areata. Some clones in this sample may be carry-over from other donors' samples. CDR3s include the opening cysteine and the closing phenylalanine or tryptophan. D genes are given only for firm matches. A clone size is listed for some rows: how often the clone was seen (once, few, many), or a class if it is expanded.

>TRBJ1-2|.|.|TRBV29-1
CSVEDLPLRFNYGYTF
TGCAGCGTTGAAGATCTTCCGTTAAGGTTTAACTATGGCTACACCTTC
>TRBJ2-2|many|.|TRBV12-3/TRBV12-4
CASSLSVANTGELFF
TGTGCCAGCAGTTTAAGTGTCGCGAACACCGGGGAGCTGTTTTTT
>TRBJ1-6|.|.|TRBV12-3/TRBV12-4
CASSSDYNSPLHF
TGTGCCAGCAGTAGCGATTATAATTCACCCCTCCACTTT
>TRBJ1-3|many|TRBD1|TRBV4-1
CASSQDPDRVQRSGNTIYF
TGCGCCAGCAGCCAAGATCCTGACAGGGTACAACGGTCTGGAAACACCATATATTTT
>TRBJ2-3|few|TRBD2|TRBV29-1
CSAGLAGGDTQYF
TGCAGCGCCGGACTAGCGGGAGGAGATACGCAGTATTTT
>TRBJ2-2|many|TRBD2|TRBV5-1
CASSASGSKAGELFF
TGCGCCAGCAGCGCTAGCGGGAGTAAGGCCGGGGAGCTGTTTTTT
>TRBJ2-1|many|.|TRBV7-6
CASSLEGRSSYNEQFF
TGTGCCAGCAGCTTAGAGGGCCGAAGCTCCTACAATGAGCAGTTCTTC
>TRBJ1-1|few|TRBD1|TRBV29-1
CSVERRQGSTEAFF
TGCAGCGTTGAAAGGCGACAGGGTTCCACTGAAGCTTTCTTT
>TRBJ2-3|many|TRBD1|TRBV12-3/TRBV12-4
CASRDRVTQYF
TGTGCCAGCAGAGACAGGGTTACGCAGTATTTT
>TRBJ2-3|many|TRBD1|TRBV7-6
CASSLAGQGEDTQYF
TGTGCCAGCAGCTTAGCAGGACAGGGCGAAGATACGCAGTATTTT
>TRBJ2-2|.|.|TRBV5-1
CASSSGWTTTGELFF
TGCGCCAGCAGTTCGGGGTGGACTACCACCGGGGAGCTGTTTTTT
>TRBJ2-2|many|TRBD2|TRBV11-3
CASSPIGSGRGTGELFF
TGTGCCAGCAGCCCGATCGGTAGCGGGAGGGGAACCGGGGAGCTGTTTTTT
>TRBJ2-1|many|TRBD2|TRBV12-3/TRBV12-4
CASRPAGRSLYNEQFF
TGTGCCAGCAGACCAGCGGGGAGGAGTTTATACAATGAGCAGTTCTTC
>TRBJ1-4|many|.|TRBV6-6
CASSWGAQGEKLFF
TGTGCCAGCAGTTGGGGGGCGCAGGGTGAAAAACTGTTTTTT
>TRBJ1-1|few|.|TRBV7-2
CASSLLTVNTEAFF
TGTGCCAGCAGCTTATTGACAGTGAACACTGAAGCTTTCTTT
>TRBJ2-2|many|TRBD2|TRBV11-3
CASSHGLAGGPNTGELFF
TGTGCCAGCAGCCACGGACTAGCGGGAGGGCCGAACACCGGGGAGCTGTTTTTT
>TRBJ2-6|.|.|TRBV19
CASSAHKPSGANVLTF
TGTGCCAGTAGTGCGCATAAGCCGTCTGGGGCCAACGTCCTGACTTTC
>TRBJ1-2|many|TRBD1|TRBV11-2
CASSLGQGTFGYTF
TGTGCCAGCAGCTTAGGACAGGGTACCTTTGGCTACACCTTC
>TRBJ2-1|many|.|TRBV11-2
CASSSGALTKVYNEQFF
TGTGCCAGCAGCTCCGGGGCCCTAACGAAGGTTTACAATGAGCAGTTCTTC
>TRBJ2-1|many|.|TRBV7-2
CASSPPGTSFHEQFF
TGTGCCAGCAGCCCGCCGGGCACTAGCTTCCATGAGCAGTTCTTC
>TRBJ1-5|many|.|TRBV30
CAWGGGGQPQHF
TGTGCCTGGGGGGGCGGAGGACAGCCCCAGCATTTT
>TRBJ2-3|.|TRBD2|TRBV9
CASSVTSAETDTQYF
TGTGCCAGCAGCGTTACTAGCGCGGAGACAGATACGCAGTATTTT
>TRBJ1-5|many|.|TRBV6-1
CASSEGPVTQPQHF
TGTGCCAGCAGTGAAGGGCCAGTCACTCAGCCCCAGCATTTT
>TRBJ2-4|many|TRBD2|TRBV27
CASSSRGGAPIQYF
TGTGCCAGCAGTTCCCGGGGAGGGGCGCCCATTCAGTACTTC
>TRBJ1-1|many|TRBD1|TRBV6-5
CASSLGQGARTEAFF
TGTGCCAGCAGTCTAGGACAGGGGGCGAGGACTGAAGCTTTCTTT